The rows below give T cell receptor beta chains drawn from one sample of a study of shared clonotypes between healthy human individuals. The assay was immunoSEQ multiplex PCR, and TCRdb's table has in-frame clones only and misses some. This sample has fewer than 2.5 million clones; more than 85% occur once, and the top ten carry 0.36%. Material for sequencing was naive CD4+ T cells from PBMCs. The receptors shown here come from a man younger than 35 in good health. Some clones in this sample may be carry-over from other donors' samples. CDR3s include the opening cysteine and the closing phenylalanine or tryptophan. Fields, in order: J gene, D gene, V gene, clone size, CDR3 protein, CDR3 DNA. A D gene is named only where the DNA matches it firmly. The listing skips clone size in some rows; elsewhere it reads once, few, many or a size class.

>TRBJ1-5|NA|TRBV2|few
CASSGARSFQPQHF
TGTGCCAGCAGTGGGGCCAGATCCTTTCAGCCCCAGCATTTT
>TRBJ2-7|TRBD2|TRBV30|NA
CAWSGLAGGEQYF
TGTGCCTGGTCCGGACTAGCGGGAGGCGAGCAGTACTTC
>TRBJ2-7|TRBD2|TRBV5-1|NA
CASSPILAGEGEQYF
TGCGCCAGCAGCCCTATCTTAGCGGGAGAAGGCGAGCAGTACTTC
>TRBJ1-1|NA|TRBV18|NA
CASSPSGGGPFTEAFF
TGTGCCAGCTCACCATCGGGGGGCGGGCCCTTCACTGAAGCTTTCTTT
>TRBJ2-5|NA|TRBV5-1|once
CASRPMGAGETQYF
TGCGCCAGCAGGCCCATGGGGGCTGGGGAGACCCAGTACTTC
>TRBJ2-7|TRBD1|TRBV7-9|NA
CASSSRTGFEQYF
TGTGCCAGCAGCTCTCGGACAGGGTTCGAGCAGTACTTC
>TRBJ2-1|NA|TRBV7-3|NA
CASSFAKPGRNNEQFF
TGTGCCAGCAGCTTCGCGAAGCCTGGCCGTAACAATGAGCAGTTCTTC
>TRBJ1-1|TRBD1|TRBV4-1|NA
CASSLEGAGEGFF
TGCGCCAGCAGCCTTGAGGGGGCAGGGGAGGGTTTCTTT
>TRBJ2-6|NA|TRBV7-9|NA
CASSLEGTGANVLTF
TGTGCCAGCAGCTTAGAAGGGACTGGGGCCAACGTCCTGACTTTC
>TRBJ1-4|NA|TRBV9|NA
CASSVEFLEKLFF
TGTGCCAGCAGCGTAGAGTTCCTTGAAAAACTGTTTTTT
>TRBJ2-6|NA|TRBV18|NA
CASSLTGQPSGANVLTF
TGTGCCAGCTCACTTACAGGACAGCCCTCTGGGGCCAACGTCCTGACTTTC
>TRBJ2-1|NA|TRBV7-3|NA
CASSLNGGASRGNEQFF
TGTGCCAGCAGCTTAAACGGGGGTGCTAGCCGAGGCAATGAGCAGTTCTTC
>TRBJ1-4|NA|TRBV18|NA
CASSQGVGANEKLFF
TGTGCCAGCTCCCAAGGCGTTGGTGCTAATGAAAAACTGTTTTTT